Listed here are 29 T cell receptor beta chains from one sample, sequenced in a study of control samples from healthy donors and cancer patients. TCRdb's copy holds only in-frame clones and misses some; the assay was immunoSEQ multiplex PCR. This table has some 150,000 clones, just under 95% appearing once. Sequences were obtained from blood. Receptors were obtained from a man aged 40-50 years in good health.

J is TRBJ1-4 and V is TRBV30; D uncertain. V was pared by 4 bases and J by 4 bases, with 13 bases between. The CDR3 totals 14 residues. Germline V gene data show CDR1 as GTSNPN and CDR2 as SVGIG (reference sequence). The CDR3, as DNA: TGTGCCTGGACCAAAACCGGGATTAATGAAAAACTGTTTTTT. Its translation is CAWTKTGINEKLFF.

The chain links TRBV5-5 to TRBJ2-1, with no clear D. This CDR3 comprises 17 residues. Trimming took 2 bases from V and 0 from J, leaving 15 bases between them. Germline V gene sequence: CDR1 SGHKS, CDR2 YYEKEE (reference sequence). The CDR3 sequence is CASSLRADGFSYNEQFF. The DNA of the CDR3 is TGTGCCAGCAGCTTAAGGGCTGACGGCTTCTCCTACAATGAGCAGTTCTTC.

The chain joins TRBV6-5 to TRBJ1-2, with D perhaps TRBD1 (6 bases). The CDR3 totals 15 residues. Looked up from germline, CDR1 is MNHEY and CDR2 is SVGAGI. Trimming removed 2 bases from V and 6 bases from J, with 16 bases in between. The CDR3 nucleotides are TGTGCCAGCAGTTACGGGGGGGGCTTGGTAAATGGCTACACCTTC. Amino acid sequence: CASSYGGGLVNGYTF.

The CDR3 loop is CASSRTSQDTQYF. DNA for the CDR3: TGCGCCAGCAGCCGTACTAGTCAGGATACGCAGTATTTT. The chain employs TRBV4-1 and TRBJ2-3, with D possibly matching TRBD2 (5 bases). Trimming cost V 4 bases and J 6 bases, with 11 bases left between them. The CDR3 spans 13 residues. In germline, CDR1 is MGHRA, CDR2 YSYEKL.

J is TRBJ2-5 and V is TRBV24-1; D unresolved. Germline-derived CDR1 and CDR2 are KGHDR and SFDVKD. V gave up 1 base and J gave up 11 bases, with 7 bases separating them. This CDR3 is built from 11 residues. The CDR3 region is CATSDFWVQYF. The CDR3, as DNA: TGTGCCACCAGTGATTTCTGGGTACAGTACTTC.

This chain joins TRBV5-1 and TRBJ1-2, with D possibly TRBD1 on 5 matching bases. The CDR3 runs to 12 residues. CDR1 is SGHRS and CDR2 is YFSETQ in the germline V gene. The germline V and J ends were trimmed by 0 bases and 7 bases, with 7 bases remaining between them. The CDR3: CASSLEGVGYTF. As DNA, the CDR3 is TGCGCCAGCAGCTTGGAAGGGGTTGGCTACACCTTC.

The chain employs TRBV6-5 and TRBJ1-1; D is undetermined. The CDR3 length is 14 residues. V lost 4 bases, J lost 0 bases, and 9 bases lay in between. Germline assignment: CDR1 MNHEY and CDR2 SVGAGI. CDR3 DNA sequence: TGTGCCAGCAGTTTAAGGTGGGTGAACACTGAAGCTTTCTTT. Amino acids: CASSLRWVNTEAFF.

The chain couples TRBV25-1 to TRBJ2-7; the match to TRBD2 covers 7 bases. Germline lookup yields CDR1 MGHDK and CDR2 SYGVNS. This CDR3 contains 16 residues. Trimming took 3 bases from V and 2 from J; bases not matched to a gene: 10. CDR3 in DNA: TGTGCCAGCAGTGAGGTGGGGGGGAGGGTGACCTACGAGCAGTACTTC. Translated: CASSEVGGRVTYEQYF.

The V and J genes are TRBV15 and TRBJ1-6; no firm D call. CDR1 LNHNV and CDR2 YYDKDF come from the germline V gene (reference sequence). Trimming stripped 0 bases from V and 7 bases from J, with 13 bases between. This CDR3 spans 16 amino acids. The CDR3 sequence: CATSRDPTRGNSPLHF. The CDR3 DNA follows: TGTGCCACCAGCAGAGATCCCACCCGTGGCAATTCACCCCTCCACTTT.

This clone was detected once. This chain links TRBV5-1 with TRBJ1-6; weak D call: TRBD1 (6 bases). Germline V gives CDR1 SGHRS, CDR2 YFSETQ. The ends were cut back, 4 bases at V and 5 bases at J, with 10 bases in the middle. This CDR3 contains 14 residues. DNA of the CDR3: TGCGCCAGCAGCCGGACAGCCGATAATTCACCCCTCCACTTT. Its translation: CASSRTADNSPLHF. The entire variable domain, with the rest obtained from reference TRBV5-1 and TRBJ1-6, is as follows: KAGVTQTPRYLIKTRGQQVTLSCSPISGHRSVSWYQQTPGQGLQFLFEYFSETQRNKGNFPGRFSGRQFSNSRSEMNVSTLELGDSALYLCASSRTADNSPLHFGNGTRLTVT.

V is TRBV10-1 and J is TRBJ2-7; no clear D. Trimming shortened V by 10 bases and J by 2 bases, and 15 bases separated the two germline ends. Germline CDR1 reads WNHNN; CDR2 reads SYGVQD (reference sequence). There are 13 residues in the CDR3. The CDR3 sequence is CATFPNTAYEQYF. CDR3 DNA: TGCGCCACCTTCCCGAACACCGCCTACGAGCAGTACTTC.

This sequence joins TRBV19 and TRBJ1-5, with 9 positions matching TRBD1. CDR3 length: 15 amino acids. V lost 9 bases and J lost 0; bases outside the gene matches: 6. The germline V gene encodes CDR1 LNHDA and CDR2 SQIVND (reference sequence). This chain's CDR3 is CASRDRAGSNQPQHF. The CDR3 DNA sequence: TGTGCCAGCCGGGACAGGGCGGGTAGCAATCAGCCCCAGCATTTT.

J is TRBJ2-3 and V is TRBV9; weak D call: TRBD1 (5 bases). Deletions cut 3 bases from V and 3 bases from J, with 17 bases between. The germline CDR1 and CDR2 sequences are SGDLS and YYNGEE. The CDR3 consists of 16 residues. The CDR3 here is CASSEMSGRVTDTQYF. The CDR3 nucleotides are TGTGCCAGCAGCGAGATGTCGGGCAGGGTAACAGATACGCAGTATTTT.

The chain joins TRBV2 to TRBJ1-1; no definite D call. The CDR3 contains 13 residues. Germline V gene data show CDR1 as SNHLY and CDR2 as FYNNEI. V lost 2 bases to trimming and J lost 1 base, with 5 bases between them. The chain's CDR3 is CASSELRNTEAFF. The CDR3 nucleotides are TGTGCCAGCAGTGAATTAAGGAACACTGAAGCTTTCTTT.

The rearrangement joins TRBV4-3 to TRBJ1-2, with TRBD1 as a possible D gene (5 bases). The CDR3 has 13 amino acids. Trimming removed 1 base at V and 8 bases at J, with 11 bases between. The germline gives CDR1 LGHNA, CDR2 YSLEER. This CDR3 reads CASSQGPEGGYTF. CDR3 sequence (DNA): TGCGCCAGCAGCCAAGGACCGGAGGGGGGCTACACCTTC.

This sequence joins TRBV7-3 and TRBJ2-1; D is ambiguous. The CDR3 runs 13 residues. Germline CDR1 and CDR2: SGHTA and FQGTGA. Trimming took off 1 base at V and 8 bases at J, with 9 bases between the two ends. In DNA, the CDR3 is TGTGCCAGCAGCTTAAATGTGGTCCATGAGCAGTTCTTC. Protein product: CASSLNVVHEQFF.

The chain couples TRBV18 to TRBJ1-6, with a tentative D call TRBD1 (5 bases). V was clipped by 2 bases and J by 8 bases, with 10 bases between them. This CDR3 is 14 amino acids long. Looked up from germline, CDR1 is KGHSH and CDR2 is LQKENI. CDR3 in amino acids: CASSPKGRDSPLHF. The CDR3, as DNA: TGTGCCAGCTCACCAAAGGGGCGGGATTCACCCCTCCACTTT.

The V call is TRBV4-3, the J call TRBJ2-1; 11 nucleotides agree with TRBD2. The CDR3 loop spans 16 amino acids. The J segment lost 4 bases and the V segment lost 2 bases, leaving 4 bases of the junction unmatched. Germline V gene sequence: CDR1 LGHNA, CDR2 YSLEER. The CDR3 nucleotides are TGCGCCAGCAGCCAACTTTGGACTAGCGGGTACAATGAGCAGTTCTTC. Residues: CASSQLWTSGYNEQFF.

The chain combines TRBV5-4 with TRBJ2-2; 9 positions agree with TRBD1. With 4 bases clipped from V and 1 base from J, the junction kept 2 bases outside the gene matches. The germline V gene has CDR1 SGHNT and CDR2 YYREEE (reference sequence). The CDR3 extends over 15 amino acids. CDR3 bases: TGTGCCAGCAGCCAGGGACAGGGGAACACCGGGGAGCTGTTTTTT. Its protein is CASSQGQGNTGELFF.

The rearrangement joins TRBV7-2 to TRBJ1-1; 9 positions match TRBD1. V lost 5 bases and J lost 10; bases outside the gene matches: 11. Germline V CDR1 and CDR2: SGHTA, FQGNSA. This CDR3 spans 14 amino acids. The CDR3 loop reads CASSPDRGVSGAFF. The CDR3 DNA follows: TGTGCCAGCAGCCCGGACAGGGGTGTAAGTGGAGCTTTCTTT.

This rearrangement joins TRBV7-2 to TRBJ1-3, with no clear D. V was pared by 1 base and J by 7 bases, with 14 bases between. CDR1 is SGHTA and CDR2 is FQGNSA in the germline V gene. This CDR3 contains 15 residues. The CDR3 nucleotides read TGTGCCAGCAGCTTAGGCGTCACTTCGGGGAACACCATATATTTT. Translation: CASSLGVTSGNTIYF.

The sample holds one count of this clone. The chain recombines TRBV4-3 with TRBJ1-6, with 9 bases identical to TRBD1. Germline values: CDR1 LGHNA, CDR2 YSLEER. V gave up 4 bases and J gave up 10 bases; unmatched junction bases: 8. This CDR3 contains 15 residues. The CDR3 loop is CASSLFGQGWSPLHF. CDR3 nucleotides: TGCGCCAGCAGCCTCTTCGGACAGGGGTGGTCACCCCTCCACTTT.

V gene TRBV7-2 combines with J gene TRBJ1-3; D uncertain. Germline assignment: CDR1 SGHTA and CDR2 FQGNSA. This CDR3 is 15 amino acids long. Trimming stripped 1 base from V and 0 bases from J, with 7 bases between. CDR3 in amino acids: CASSLDRYSGNTIYF. The CDR3 nucleotides are TGTGCCAGCAGCTTAGATCGCTACTCTGGAAACACCATATATTTT.

The J gene is TRBJ1-5, the V gene TRBV3-1 (or the pseudogene TRBV3-2); weak D call: TRBD1 (5 bases). The CDR3 extends over 15 amino acids. V lost 4 bases, J lost 0 bases, and 10 bases lay in between. In germline, CDR1 is LGHDT, CDR2 YNNKEL (reference sequence). The CDR3 DNA reads as TGTGCCAGCAGCCCGACAGTATATAGCAATCAGCCCCAGCATTTT. Protein product: CASSPTVYSNQPQHF.

The chain links TRBV29-1 to TRBJ1-2, with D possibly matching TRBD1 (6 bases). This CDR3 is 15 amino acids long. Trimming removed 7 bases from V and 4 bases from J, with 22 bases in between. Germline V gene lookup returns CDR1 SQVTM and CDR2 ANQGSEA. DNA for the CDR3: TGCAGCGCTACCGTTATGGGGGGCCCTACCTATGGCTACACCTTC. It encodes CSATVMGGPTYGYTF.

The chain links TRBV11-2 to TRBJ2-5, with 9 nucleotides matching TRBD1. The CDR3 spans 15 residues. J gave up 1 base and V 1 base, and 1 base lay outside the gene matches. Germline CDR1 reads SGHAT; CDR2 reads FQNNGV. The DNA for the CDR3 is TGTGCCAGCAGCTTAGGGACAGGGGCCCAAGAGACCCAGTACTTC. This translates into CASSLGTGAQETQYF.

This clone was picked up one time. The rearrangement links TRBV12-3 or TRBV12-4 to TRBJ1-1; D unresolved. The CDR3 is 13 residues long. The ends were cut back, 7 bases at V and 0 bases at J, with 9 bases in the middle. The DNA for the CDR3 is TGTGCCAGCATCCACCAGCTGAACACTGAAGCTTTCTTT. Protein: CASIHQLNTEAFF.

CDR3 sequence (DNA): TGTGCCAGCAGCTTCCTAGCGGGGGGGCCCACAGATACGCAGTATTTT. Amino acids: CASSFLAGGPTDTQYF. The chain has TRBV7-2 and TRBJ2-3, with 12 bases lining up with TRBD2. This CDR3 comprises 16 residues. V was pared by 3 bases and J by 2 bases, with 3 bases of the junction left unmatched. Germline V lookup: CDR1 SGHTA, CDR2 FQGNSA.

Notes on this clone: Other DNA sequences in this sample translate to the same CDR3. The V call is TRBV19, the J call TRBJ1-4; D gene uncertain. The CDR3 length is 16 residues. The V end lost 5 bases, the J end lost 0 bases, and 13 bases lay between the germline ends. Germline V gene lookup returns CDR1 LNHDA and CDR2 SQIVND (reference sequence). The CDR3 loop is CASSLLSSPTNEKLFF. The CDR3 DNA follows: TGTGCCAGTAGTCTCCTTAGCAGTCCAACTAATGAAAAACTGTTTTTT.